These T cell receptor beta chains were read from a single sample in a study of T cells in localized non-small cell lung cancer. This table comes from immunoSEQ multiplex PCR, and its TCRdb copy is limited to in-frame clones, with some not included. The data hold some 20,000 clones, with 75% to 95% observed a single time. This material consisted of peripheral blood, taken before any cancer treatment. The receptors come from a woman between 40 and 69 years old with stage I lung adenocarcinoma. The CDR3 runs from the conserved cysteine through the conserved F or W. The D gene is left open where the match is weak. Some rows mark clone size as missing; the rest say once, few, many or name a class of expanded clone.

size,J,V,D,DNA,CDR3
-,TRBJ2-1,TRBV9,-,TGTGCCAGCAGCGTAGAGGTCGGCCGCTACAATGAGCAGTTCTTC,CASSVEVGRYNEQFF
-,TRBJ1-2,TRBV27,-,TGTGCCAGCAGTACAGGGTCGGGAGGGGGCTACACCTTC,CASSTGSGGGYTF
-,TRBJ1-2,TRBV5-6,TRBD1,TGTGCCAGCAGCGTTCCGGGACAGAGGTTGGATGGCTACACCTTC,CASSVPGQRLDGYTF
-,TRBJ2-1,TRBV5-1,-,TGCGCCAGCAGCCCGTCAACTAGGATCGCATACAATGAGCAGTTCTTC,CASSPSTRIAYNEQFF
-,TRBJ2-1,TRBV11-2,-,TGTGCCAGCAGCTTCCGTAGAGGAAACAATGAGCAGTTCTTC,CASSFRRGNNEQFF
-,TRBJ1-1,TRBV21-1,-,TGTGCCAGCAGCAAAGACCCCCCTAGGGACCCTGAAGCTTTCTTT,CASSKDPPRDPEAFF
-,TRBJ1-1,TRBV7-9,TRBD1,TGTGCCAGCAGCCCTTCGACAGGGGCTTCTGAAGCTTTCTTT,CASSPSTGASEAFF
few,TRBJ1-5,TRBV6-6,TRBD1,TGTGCCGGCTGGACAGGGCGGCGCAATCAGCCCCAGCATTTT,CAGWTGRRNQPQHF
-,TRBJ2-3,TRBV4-3,TRBD2,TGCGCCAGCAGCCAAGGGCCAGCGGGGGACTACACAGATACGCAGTATTTT,CASSQGPAGDYTDTQYF
-,TRBJ1-4,TRBV28,-,TGTGCCAGCAGACGGATTAATGAAAAACTGTTTTTT,CASRRINEKLFF
-,TRBJ1-2,TRBV5-4,-,TGTGCCAGCAGCTCCGCCGGGACCGTCACCTATTCTAACTATGGCTACACCTTC,CASSSAGTVTYSNYGYTF
-,TRBJ2-1,TRBV2,-,TGTGCCAGCTCGGGTAATGAGCAGTTCTTC,CASSGNEQFF
-,TRBJ2-6,TRBV7-2,-,TGTGCCAGCAGCTTCATAAGTGGGGCCAACGTCCTGACTTTC,CASSFISGANVLTF
-,TRBJ2-7,TRBV6-5,-,TGTGCCAGCAGTTTGGGACACCAATACGAGCAGTACTTC,CASSLGHQYEQYF
few,TRBJ2-4,TRBV5-8,-,TGTGCCAGCAGCTTCACAGGGGCCAAAAACATTCAGTACTTC,CASSFTGAKNIQYF
few,TRBJ1-3,TRBV7-2,-,TGTGCCAGCAGCTTGGGGGGCTCTGGAAACACCATATATTTT,CASSLGGSGNTIYF
-,TRBJ2-3,TRBV4-3,-,TGCGCCAGCAGCCCCCGGGGAGGGGGCTTAGTAGATACGCAGTATTTT,CASSPRGGGLVDTQYF
-,TRBJ2-1,TRBV9,-,TGTGCCAGCAGCGGATTAGCGGTACCCTACAATGAGCAGTTCTTC,CASSGLAVPYNEQFF
-,TRBJ2-1,TRBV6-5,TRBD2,TGTGCCAGCAGTCAGCGGGGAGTATACAATGAGCAGTTCTTC,CASSQRGVYNEQFF
-,TRBJ2-7,TRBV5-7,-,TGTGCCAGCACCCTTGTACGAACGGGAGCCCCGTTCTACGAGCAGTACTTC,CASTLVRTGAPFYEQYF
-,TRBJ2-3,TRBV7-2,-,TGTGCCAGCAGCTTAGGGGCGGGCACAGATACGCAGTATTTT,CASSLGAGTDTQYF
-,TRBJ2-3,TRBV27,TRBD1,TGTGCCAGCAGTTTCGGACAGGGACAAGATACGCAGTATTTT,CASSFGQGQDTQYF
-,TRBJ2-7,TRBV11-2,-,TGTGCCAGCAGCTTAGTAAGCTACGAGCAGTACTTC,CASSLVSYEQYF
once,TRBJ2-7,TRBV5-1,-,TGCGCCAGCACCTCTGGCTACGAGCAGTACTTC,CASTSGYEQYF
-,TRBJ2-1,TRBV7-3,-,TGTGCCAGCAGCTCCCCCATTGTGCGGGAAATGGTGGGTGAGCAGTTCTTC,CASSSPIVREMVGEQFF
-,TRBJ2-3,TRBV10-1,TRBD2,TGCGCCAGCAGTGTAGTAGCGGGGGGGGGCACAGATACGCAGTATTTT,CASSVVAGGGTDTQYF
-,TRBJ1-1,TRBV28,-,TGTGCCAGCAGTCCCCTCGCTGAAGGGCCACCGACTGAAGCTTTCTTT,CASSPLAEGPPTEAFF
-,TRBJ2-2,TRBV5-1,-,TGCGCCAGCAGCCTACCCGACACCGGGGAGCTGTTTTTT,CASSLPDTGELFF
-,TRBJ2-3,TRBV7-2,TRBD2,TGTGCCAGCAGACTAGCGGGAGGGCCGGATACGCAGTATTTT,CASRLAGGPDTQYF
-,TRBJ2-1,TRBV7-6,-,TGTGCCAGCAGCTTCGACTGGGATAGTGAGCAGTTCTTC,CASSFDWDSEQFF
-,TRBJ1-1,TRBV7-2,TRBD1,TGTGCCAGCAGCTTAACAGGGGGTGGGAACACTGAAGCTTTCTTT,CASSLTGGGNTEAFF
-,TRBJ2-3,TRBV7-9,-,TGTGCCAGCACAGAGAGAACTAGCACAGATACGCAGTATTTT,CASTERTSTDTQYF
few,TRBJ2-2,TRBV19,-,TGTGCCAGTCGGGGACCGAACACCGGGGAGCTGTTTTTT,CASRGPNTGELFF
-,TRBJ1-5,TRBV28,TRBD1,TGTGCCAGCAGTTCTCCCGCCGGGACAGGGCGTATTCAGCCCCAGCATTTT,CASSSPAGTGRIQPQHF
-,TRBJ1-2,TRBV4-3,TRBD1,TGCGCCAGCAGCCGGGGACAGGGGAACTATGGCTACACCTTC,CASSRGQGNYGYTF
-,TRBJ2-2,TRBV11-1,TRBD2,TGTGCCAGCAGCTTGGGGACGGGAGGCGGATGGGCCGGGGAGCTGTTTTTT,CASSLGTGGGWAGELFF
-,TRBJ2-2,TRBV2,-,TGTGCCAGCTCCCGGCAGGGGGAGCTGTTTTTT,CASSRQGELFF
-,TRBJ2-4,TRBV28,TRBD1,TGTGCCAGCAGCGATGGGACAGCCACCAAAAACATTCAGTACTTC,CASSDGTATKNIQYF
-,TRBJ2-7,TRBV18,TRBD1,TGTGCCAGCTCACCACCGAAGGGGACAGGGGGTCACGAGCAGTACTTC,CASSPPKGTGGHEQYF
-,TRBJ1-4,TRBV9,TRBD1,TGTGCCAGCAGCCCCCGGGACAGGGGGATGGAAGAAAAACTGTTTTTT,CASSPRDRGMEEKLFF
-,TRBJ2-1,TRBV7-2,-,TGTGCCAGCAGCTTAAAAGGAACCGGGACCTTCTACAATGAGCAGTTCTTC,CASSLKGTGTFYNEQFF
-,TRBJ1-4,TRBV6-5,-,TGTGCCAGCGCGATTTTCCCTAATGAAAAACTGTTTTTT,CASAIFPNEKLFF
-,TRBJ2-5,TRBV27,TRBD2,TGTGCCAGCAGTTTGGGGGGGAGAGAGCAAGAGACCCAGTACTTC,CASSLGGREQETQYF
-,TRBJ2-1,TRBV7-2,-,TGTGCCAGCAGCTTATGGGGGGTCAATGAGCAGTTCTTC,CASSLWGVNEQFF
-,TRBJ2-1,TRBV4-1,-,TGCGCCAGCAAAACAGGTATCAATGAGCAGTTCTTC,CASKTGINEQFF
-,TRBJ2-3,TRBV5-1,-,TGCGCCAGCAGGAGGGAGGCTCGCACAGATACGCAGTATTTT,CASRREARTDTQYF
-,TRBJ2-5,TRBV5-4,-,TGTGCCAGCTCCCAGACAGCACAAGAGACCCAGTACTTC,CASSQTAQETQYF
-,TRBJ2-7,TRBV28,-,TGTGCCAGCAGTTCCCCCCCGAAGTACGAGCAGTACTTC,CASSSPPKYEQYF
-,TRBJ2-3,TRBV7-2,-,TGTGCCAGCAGCTTAGACGCGGGACGCACAGATACGCAGTATTTT,CASSLDAGRTDTQYF
-,TRBJ2-1,TRBV15,TRBD2,TGTGCCACCAGCAGAGAGTCGGGCGGGACTAGCGGGAGTTTCGATGAGCAGTTCTTC,CATSRESGGTSGSFDEQFF
-,TRBJ1-4,TRBV28,-,TGTGCCAGCAGCTACGGGGGGCGGGAAAAACTGTTTTTT,CASSYGGREKLFF
-,TRBJ2-3,TRBV5-1,-,TGCGCCAGCAGCTTGGGAGCAAACACAGATACGCAGTATTTT,CASSLGANTDTQYF
-,TRBJ2-7,TRBV6-5,-,TGTGCCAGCAGTTCTGGACTTTTCTACGAGCAGTACTTC,CASSSGLFYEQYF
-,TRBJ1-2,TRBV15,-,TGTGCCACCAGCAGAGGACCCGGGAGAGGCGGTAACTATGGCTACACCTTC,CATSRGPGRGGNYGYTF
-,TRBJ1-2,TRBV7-9,-,TGTGCCAGCAGCCTGGTGGGGGGCGCGGGCTATGGCTACACCTTC,CASSLVGGAGYGYTF
once,TRBJ2-7,TRBV28,-,TGTGCCAGCAGTTTGCGGGTTGGAGAGCAGTACTTC,CASSLRVGEQYF
-,TRBJ1-1,TRBV11-1,-,TGTGCCAGCAGGCTTGTGGGTGTAGGCACTGAAGCTTTCTTT,CASRLVGVGTEAFF
-,TRBJ2-5,TRBV2,-,TGTGCCAGCAGTAAACCCCCTAGCATTATGGAGACCCAGTACTTC,CASSKPPSIMETQYF
-,TRBJ2-3,TRBV7-6,-,TGTGCCAGCAGCTTAGCGGGGGGCGCGACAGATACGCAGTATTTT,CASSLAGGATDTQYF